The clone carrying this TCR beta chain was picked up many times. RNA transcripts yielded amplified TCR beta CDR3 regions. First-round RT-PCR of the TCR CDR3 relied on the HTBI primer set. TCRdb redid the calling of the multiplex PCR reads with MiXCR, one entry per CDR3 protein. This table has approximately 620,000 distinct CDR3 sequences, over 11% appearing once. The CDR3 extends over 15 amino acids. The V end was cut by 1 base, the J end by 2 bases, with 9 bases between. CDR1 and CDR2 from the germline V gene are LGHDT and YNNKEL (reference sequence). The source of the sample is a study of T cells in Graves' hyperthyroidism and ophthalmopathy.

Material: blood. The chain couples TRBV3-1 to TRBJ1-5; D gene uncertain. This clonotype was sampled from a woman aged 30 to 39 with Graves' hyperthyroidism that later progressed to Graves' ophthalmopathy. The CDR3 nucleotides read TGTGCCAGCAGCCAAGGGCAGCTTGGCAATCAGCCCCAGCATTTT. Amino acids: CASSQGQLGNQPQHF.